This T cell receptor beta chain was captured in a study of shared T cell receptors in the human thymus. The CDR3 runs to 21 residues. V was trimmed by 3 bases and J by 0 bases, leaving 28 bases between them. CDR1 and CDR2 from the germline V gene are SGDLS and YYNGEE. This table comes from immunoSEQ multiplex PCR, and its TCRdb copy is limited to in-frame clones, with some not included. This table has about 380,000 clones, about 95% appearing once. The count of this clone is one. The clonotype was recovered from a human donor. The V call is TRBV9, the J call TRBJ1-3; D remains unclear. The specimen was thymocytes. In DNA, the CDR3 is TGTGCCAGCAGCGGCCATAAACGTCGGCTTGGGGAGTTAGGCTCTGGAAACACCATATATTTT. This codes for CASSGHKRRLGELGSGNTIYF.